This T cell receptor beta chain was captured by sequencing in a study of blood T cell repertoires in COVID-19. Study-level information: Samples came from the United States, Italy and Spain, spanning acute and convalescent COVID-19. T cells, B-cell-depleted T cells, or PBMCs supplied cDNA or gDNA.

Using immunoSEQ multiplex PCR, the repertoire was profiled, and TCRdb retains in-frame clones only, with some absent. The sample records 310,000 or so clones, about four fifths being singletons. The CDR3 is 14 residues long. Trimming shortened V by 5 bases and J by 4 bases, and 15 bases separated the two germline ends. Looked up from germline, CDR1 is SEHNR and CDR2 is FQNEAQ (reference sequence). The sequence came from a woman in her fifties or sixties with acute or convalescent COVID-19. The sequenced sample was peripheral blood. The chain has TRBV7-9 and TRBJ2-7; D may be TRBD1 (5 bases). CDR3 bases: TGTGCCAGCAGCACACTTATAGGGGATTACGAGCAGTACGTC. Translation: CASSTLIGDYEQYV.